A selection of T cell receptor beta chains follows, all from one sample in a study of blood T cell repertoires in COVID-19. Sequencing used immunoSEQ multiplex PCR; TCRdb keeps in-frame clones, though not all of them. The sample lists approximately 100,000 clones, 70% to 90% occurring once. Sequenced sample: peripheral blood. The source of these receptors is a woman between 55 and 75 years old with acute or convalescent COVID-19. The CDR3 runs from the conserved cysteine through the conserved F or W. Fields, in order: D gene, J gene, clone size, V gene, CDR3 DNA, CDR3 protein. D genes are given only for firm matches. Only some rows state a clone size, as once, few, many or a class for expanded clones.

D: NA
J: TRBJ2-5
size: NA
V: TRBV5-1
DNA: TGCGCCAGCAGCCCCCAAATCTCGTCCGGTGTGACCCAGTACTTC
CDR3: CASSPQISSGVTQYF

D: TRBD1
J: TRBJ2-1
size: once
V: TRBV9
DNA: TGTGCCAGCAGCCCTACAGGGGAATACTACAATGAGCAGTTCTTC
CDR3: CASSPTGEYYNEQFF

D: NA
J: TRBJ1-5
size: NA
V: TRBV7-9
DNA: TGTGCCAGCAGCTTAGTAGGGGGGCCCCAGCATTTT
CDR3: CASSLVGGPQHF

D: NA
J: TRBJ1-2
size: NA
V: TRBV5-1
DNA: TGCGCCAGCAGCTTGGGTGGTTCTGAGGCGGGCTACACCTTC
CDR3: CASSLGGSEAGYTF

D: TRBD1
J: TRBJ2-7
size: NA
V: TRBV7-2
DNA: TGTGCCAGCAGCACCCTCGGACAGGGGGTGGCTGGGGAGCAGTACTTC
CDR3: CASSTLGQGVAGEQYF

D: NA
J: TRBJ2-2
size: once
V: TRBV2
DNA: TGTGCCAGCAACCAGGGTCTTAACACCGGGGAGCTGTTTTTT
CDR3: CASNQGLNTGELFF

D: NA
J: TRBJ1-2
size: once
V: TRBV10-2
DNA: TGCGCCAGCAGTGATCTCTATGGCTACACCTTC
CDR3: CASSDLYGYTF

D: TRBD1
J: TRBJ2-2
size: NA
V: TRBV3-1/TRBV3-2
DNA: TGTGCCAGCAGCCCAGGACAGGGGGCGAGTACCGGGGAGCTGTTTTTT
CDR3: CASSPGQGASTGELFF

D: TRBD1
J: TRBJ2-7
size: NA
V: TRBV19
DNA: TGTGCCAGTGGGTCGACAGGGAGTTACGAGCAGTACTTC
CDR3: CASGSTGSYEQYF

D: TRBD1
J: TRBJ2-7
size: NA
V: TRBV13
DNA: TGTGCCAGCAGCCGACAGGGGGCCCACGAGCAGTACTTC
CDR3: CASSRQGAHEQYF

D: NA
J: TRBJ1-5
size: NA
V: TRBV15
DNA: TGTGCCACCAGTGGAGGGCGGTTGGATCAGCCCCAGCATTTT
CDR3: CATSGGRLDQPQHF

D: TRBD1
J: TRBJ1-2
size: NA
V: TRBV6-6
DNA: TGTGCCAGCAGTTACGGGTCAGGGGGCTTCGATGGCTACACCTTC
CDR3: CASSYGSGGFDGYTF

D: TRBD2
J: TRBJ2-3
size: NA
V: TRBV19
DNA: TGTGCCAGTAGTATAATGAGACTAGCGGGAGGGGAAGATACGCAGTATTTT
CDR3: CASSIMRLAGGEDTQYF

D: NA
J: TRBJ2-1
size: few
V: TRBV19
DNA: TGTGCCAGTAGTATGGGGGGTAGCTCCTACAATGAGCAGTTCTTC
CDR3: CASSMGGSSYNEQFF

D: NA
J: TRBJ1-2
size: NA
V: TRBV6-5
DNA: TGTGCCAGCAGTCCGGACAGATATGGCTACACCTTC
CDR3: CASSPDRYGYTF

D: TRBD1
J: TRBJ2-7
size: NA
V: TRBV6-1
DNA: TGTGCCAGCAGTGAAGGGGACAGGGGGTCCTACGAGCAGTACTTC
CDR3: CASSEGDRGSYEQYF

D: NA
J: TRBJ2-7
size: NA
V: TRBV19
DNA: TGTGCCAGTAGTTTACTAGCTTCCTACGAGCAGTACTTC
CDR3: CASSLLASYEQYF

D: NA
J: TRBJ2-3
size: NA
V: TRBV7-3
DNA: TGTGCCAGCAGCGTAGCTAGCACAGATACGCAGTATTTT
CDR3: CASSVASTDTQYF

D: TRBD1
J: TRBJ2-1
size: NA
V: TRBV7-2
DNA: TGTGCCAGCAGCTTAGGAGGGGGACAGGGGAATGAGCAGTTCTTC
CDR3: CASSLGGGQGNEQFF

D: NA
J: TRBJ2-6
size: once
V: TRBV7-8
DNA: TGTGCCAGCAGCTTAGTTTCATCGCAGGCTGGGGCCAACGTCCTGACTTTC
CDR3: CASSLVSSQAGANVLTF

D: NA
J: TRBJ1-1
size: NA
V: TRBV29-1
DNA: TGCAGCGGAGGGTATGACACTGAAGCTTTCTTT
CDR3: CSGGYDTEAFF

D: NA
J: TRBJ1-5
size: NA
V: TRBV28
DNA: TGTGCCAGCAGTTTTTTCGCGGACATGGATCAGCCCCAGCATTTT
CDR3: CASSFFADMDQPQHF

D: NA
J: TRBJ2-2
size: NA
V: TRBV7-9
DNA: TGTGCCAGCAGTCGACTTATCGGGGAGCTGTTTTTT
CDR3: CASSRLIGELFF